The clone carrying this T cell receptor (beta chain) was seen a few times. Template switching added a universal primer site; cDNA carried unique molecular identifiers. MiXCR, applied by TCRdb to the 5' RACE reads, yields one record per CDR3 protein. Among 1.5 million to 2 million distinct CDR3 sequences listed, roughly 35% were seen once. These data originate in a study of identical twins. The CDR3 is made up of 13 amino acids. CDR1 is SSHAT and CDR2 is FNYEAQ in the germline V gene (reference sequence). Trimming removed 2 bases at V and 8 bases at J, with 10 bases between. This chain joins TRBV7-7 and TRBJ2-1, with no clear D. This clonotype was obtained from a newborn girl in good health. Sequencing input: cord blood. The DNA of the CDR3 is TGTGCCAGCAGCTTAACGGCCCTGCATGAGCAGTTCTTC. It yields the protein CASSLTALHEQFF.